This TCR beta chain was sequenced during a study of blood T cells in healthy people across ages. The authors ran a second PCR of about 7 to 11 cycles using a sample-barcoded 5' primer and a J-beta primer mix. TCRdb analysed the 5' RACE reads with MiXCR anew, one entry per CDR3 protein. The table has fewer than 1,000,000 distinct CDR3 sequences, 46% seen once. Trimming pared 3 bases from V and 11 bases from J, leaving 18 bases between. The V gene's germline CDR1 is SGHRS and CDR2 YFSETQ. The CDR3 totals 15 residues. This clonotype was recorded once. Its antigen is not known. Study-level results: Getting older went along with TCR beta diversity per million T cells dropping roughly linearly. In long-lived donors, naive CD4+ cell counts and diversity exceeded those of aged donors.

The clonotype comes from a man aged 80 or over in good health. V is TRBV5-1 and J is TRBJ1-6; a possible D gene is TRBD1 (5 bases). The sequenced sample was blood. CDR3 amino acids: CASSSGTGPGPPLHF. Here the CDR3 DNA reads TGCGCCAGCAGCTCGGGGACCGGCCCGGGGCCACCCCTCCACTTT.